This is a list of T cell receptor beta chains from one sample in a study of T cell repertoires in cytomegalovirus infection. What these receptors recognize is not known. MiXCR, run by TCRdb on the reads, gives a single entry per CDR3 protein. The sample shows fewer than 55,000 distinct CDR3 sequences, 15% to 20% of them seen only once. The sequences come from CD8+ T cells from cultured PBMCs, collected from culture after CMV antigen stimulation. Receptors were obtained from a human donor in good health (CMV status not recorded). Some clones in this sample may be carry-over from other donors' samples. Each CDR3 is given with its conserved first and last residue. Each record gives: V gene, D gene, J gene, clone size, CDR3 DNA, CDR3 protein. A D gene is named only where the DNA matches it firmly. Where a row states a size, it is once, few, many or the class of an expanded clone; other rows omit it.

>TRBV28|TRBD2|TRBJ2-7|few
TGTGCCAGCAGTCTCCCGGGAGGACGACGGGAGCAGTACTTC
CASSLPGGRREQYF
>TRBV12-3/TRBV12-4|.|TRBJ2-2|.
TGTGCCAGCAGTCCCGGGACGAACACCGGGGAGCTGTTTTTT
CASSPGTNTGELFF
>TRBV6-5|TRBD1|TRBJ1-5|.
TGTGCCAGCAGTGGGCTGGGACAGGGGTTCCGTCAGCCCCAGCATTTT
CASSGLGQGFRQPQHF
>TRBV20-1|.|TRBJ1-2|.
TGCAGTGCTAGAGACAACGACGGACTCTATGGCTACACCTTC
CSARDNDGLYGYTF
>TRBV4-2|TRBD1|TRBJ2-2|.
TGTGCCAGCAGCCCGACCGACAGGGCGAACACCGGGGAGCTGTTTTTT
CASSPTDRANTGELFF
>TRBV7-2|.|TRBJ1-1|.
TGTGCCAGCAGCCCTCGAAGTGGCGAGAGGTCCCGGACCCCGAACACTGAAGCTTTCTTT
CASSPRSGERSRTPNTEAFF
>TRBV4-2|.|TRBJ1-1|few
TGTGCCAGCAGCCAAACATTGACTTCTGAAGCTTTCTTT
CASSQTLTSEAFF
>TRBV6-2/TRBV6-3|.|TRBJ2-3|.
TGTGCCAGCAGTTACCCAGATACGCAGTATTTT
CASSYPDTQYF
>TRBV4-3|.|TRBJ2-6|.
TGCGCCAGCAGCCAATTTCTGGGTGCTGGGGCCAACGTCCTGACTTTC
CASSQFLGAGANVLTF
>TRBV2|.|TRBJ1-2|few
TGTGCCAGCAGCCGCGCTGGGCCAGGGGACTATGGCTACACCTTC
CASSRAGPGDYGYTF
>TRBV19|.|TRBJ1-1|.
TGTGCCAGTAGTATCTCTCCGAACACTGAAGCTTTCTTT
CASSISPNTEAFF
>TRBV6-6|.|TRBJ1-5|few
TGTGCCAGCGTCGAGGGAAGTCAGCCCCAGCATTTT
CASVEGSQPQHF
>TRBV6-2/TRBV6-3|TRBD2|TRBJ2-1|few
TGTGCCAGCAGTTACCTCCGGGAGGTCAATGAGCAGTTCTTC
CASSYLREVNEQFF
>TRBV7-2|.|TRBJ2-7|.
TGTGCCAGCAGCCCCCGGGACACCGCCTACGAGCAGTACTTC
CASSPRDTAYEQYF
>TRBV7-9|.|TRBJ2-1|.
TGTGCCAGCAGCTTAGCTTCATGGACCCAGGACAATGAGCAGTTCTTC
CASSLASWTQDNEQFF
>TRBV7-6|.|TRBJ1-4|few
TGTGCCGGTGGAAGGGCAAATGAAAAACTGTTTTTT
CAGGRANEKLFF
>TRBV7-8|.|TRBJ1-1|.
TGTGCCAGCAGCCCATCGACAGGTGGGACTGAAGCTTTCTTT
CASSPSTGGTEAFF
>TRBV4-1|.|TRBJ2-3|.
TGCGCCAGCAGCCAAGATCTTGGCACAGATACGCAGTATTTT
CASSQDLGTDTQYF
>TRBV7-6|.|TRBJ1-1|.
TGTGCCAGCAGTGCCTTATACCGGGCCCTCGAGGCTGAAGCTTTCTTT
CASSALYRALEAEAFF
>TRBV4-1|TRBD2|TRBJ2-3|many
TGCGCCAGCAGCCAAATAGCCCCCTTCACTAGCGGGGGTTCAGATACGCAGTATTTT
CASSQIAPFTSGGSDTQYF
>TRBV5-4|TRBD2|TRBJ2-5|.
TGTGCCAGCAGCCCGGGGGGTAGCGGGGCGGAGACCCAGTACTTC
CASSPGGSGAETQYF
>TRBV7-8|.|TRBJ1-2|.
TGTGCCAGCAGTGGGGGAATGAGCTTAAACTATGGCTACACCTTC
CASSGGMSLNYGYTF
>TRBV4-1|.|TRBJ1-1|few
TGCGCCAGCAGCCAAGAGGGAGGATACACTGAAGCTTTCTTT
CASSQEGGYTEAFF
>TRBV7-6|.|TRBJ2-5|.
TGTGCCAGCAGCTTAGAACTTAAGACCCAGTACTTC
CASSLELKTQYF
>TRBV20-1|.|TRBJ1-2|.
TGCAGTGCCCTAGCCAGTAACTATGGCTACACCTTC
CSALASNYGYTF
>TRBV9|.|TRBJ1-1|few
TGTGCCAGCAGCGTAGTTGCAGGGTCGAACACTGAAGCTTTCTTT
CASSVVAGSNTEAFF
>TRBV7-2|.|TRBJ1-1|few
TGTGCCAGCAGCGTCAGTTGGGGCTCGAACACTGAAGCTTTCTTT
CASSVSWGSNTEAFF
>TRBV28|TRBD1|TRBJ2-2|.
TGTGCCAGCAGTTTCGGGACAGGAGTTACGAACACCGGGGAGCTGTTTTTT
CASSFGTGVTNTGELFF
>TRBV6-5|.|TRBJ2-3|few
TGTGCCAGCAGTTACCCAGGAGATACGCAGTATTTT
CASSYPGDTQYF
>TRBV4-3|TRBD1|TRBJ1-5|few
TGCGCCAGCAGCCAGGGATCGACAGGGAATCAGCCCCAGCATTTT
CASSQGSTGNQPQHF
>TRBV7-8|.|TRBJ2-4|few
TGTGCCAGCAGCAAAGGGGGGGAAGGCAACATTCAGTACTTC
CASSKGGEGNIQYF
>TRBV27|.|TRBJ1-1|once
TGTGCCAGCAGTGATGAAGAGAACACTGAAGCTTTCTTT
CASSDEENTEAFF
>TRBV7-2|.|TRBJ1-6|.
TGTGCCAGCAGCTTAGGGGCGGGGGGCGATTCACCCCTCCACTTT
CASSLGAGGDSPLHF
>TRBV9|.|TRBJ2-5|.
TGTGCCAGCAGCGCCAGCCAGGGGCCCCGAGAGACCCAGTACTTC
CASSASQGPRETQYF
>TRBV12-3/TRBV12-4|.|TRBJ1-2|.
TGTGCCAGCAGTCCCGGGACATCTCAGATGGGCTACACCTTC
CASSPGTSQMGYTF